These T cell receptor beta chains were read from a single sample in a study of T cells in narcolepsy. The method was immunoSEQ multiplex PCR; TCRdb's version includes in-frame clones alone and lacks a portion of them. The sample holds around 28,000 clones, roughly 78% seen once. Sample: CD45RA- memory CD4+ T cells from PBMCs. Receptors originate from a human donor with narcolepsy. Each CDR3 is given with its conserved first and last residue. The order of the fields is clone size, CDR3 length, V gene, D gene, J gene, CDR3 DNA, CDR3 protein. A D gene is named only where the DNA matches it firmly. Size is stated for part of the rows, as once, few or many counts, or as a class when the clone is expanded.

clone_size: -; cdr3_length: 14; v_call: TRBV28; d_call: -; j_call: TRBJ1-2; cdr3_nt: TGTGCCAGCAGACCGACGGAATTAAATCGCGGCTACACCTTC; cdr3_aa: CASRPTELNRGYTF
clone_size: -; cdr3_length: 13; v_call: TRBV5-1; d_call: TRBD1; j_call: TRBJ1-1; cdr3_nt: TGCGCCAGCAGCTTGGGACAGGGCGCTGAAGCTTTCTTT; cdr3_aa: CASSLGQGAEAFF
clone_size: -; cdr3_length: 12; v_call: TRBV30; d_call: -; j_call: TRBJ1-1; cdr3_nt: TGTGCCTGGATAAGGGGTAACCCTGAAGCTTTCTTT; cdr3_aa: CAWIRGNPEAFF
clone_size: -; cdr3_length: 15; v_call: TRBV7-6; d_call: -; j_call: TRBJ2-5; cdr3_nt: TGTGCCAGCAGCTCCCTGGACAGTCCTCAAGAGACCCAGTACTTC; cdr3_aa: CASSSLDSPQETQYF
clone_size: -; cdr3_length: 16; v_call: TRBV18; d_call: -; j_call: TRBJ1-3; cdr3_nt: TGTGCCAGCTCACACATAGGGTCCAACTCTGGAAACACCATATATTTT; cdr3_aa: CASSHIGSNSGNTIYF
clone_size: once; cdr3_length: 14; v_call: TRBV6-5; d_call: -; j_call: TRBJ1-2; cdr3_nt: TGTGCCAGCAGCCCCCGGGGCGGAGCCCGGGGCTACACCTTC; cdr3_aa: CASSPRGGARGYTF
clone_size: -; cdr3_length: 15; v_call: TRBV19; d_call: -; j_call: TRBJ1-3; cdr3_nt: TGTGCCAGTACCGTGACGGCAGATTCTGGAAACACCATATATTTT; cdr3_aa: CASTVTADSGNTIYF
clone_size: -; cdr3_length: 12; v_call: TRBV29-1; d_call: -; j_call: TRBJ1-1; cdr3_nt: TGCAGCGTCGCGGACAGAAACACTGAAGCTTTCTTT; cdr3_aa: CSVADRNTEAFF
clone_size: -; cdr3_length: 15; v_call: TRBV7-9; d_call: -; j_call: TRBJ2-7; cdr3_nt: TGTGCCAGCAGCCCCAGACAGGGACTTACCTACGAGCAGTACTTC; cdr3_aa: CASSPRQGLTYEQYF
clone_size: -; cdr3_length: 13; v_call: TRBV27; d_call: TRBD2; j_call: TRBJ2-7; cdr3_nt: TGTGCCAGCAGTGGACGGGGAGGGTACGAGCAGTACTTC; cdr3_aa: CASSGRGGYEQYF
clone_size: -; cdr3_length: 17; v_call: TRBV25-1; d_call: TRBD2; j_call: TRBJ2-1; cdr3_nt: TGTGCCAGCAGTGTAACTAGCGGGGACTCCTCCTACAATGAGCAGTTCTTC; cdr3_aa: CASSVTSGDSSYNEQFF
clone_size: few; cdr3_length: 13; v_call: TRBV19; d_call: -; j_call: TRBJ1-1; cdr3_nt: TGTGCCAGCCGGACCTTTAAGAACACTGAAGCTTTCTTT; cdr3_aa: CASRTFKNTEAFF
clone_size: -; cdr3_length: 17; v_call: TRBV5-6; d_call: TRBD1; j_call: TRBJ1-5; cdr3_nt: TGTGCCAGCAGCTTCTCCCGACAGGGGTGGCTAAGTCAGCCCCAGCATTTT; cdr3_aa: CASSFSRQGWLSQPQHF
clone_size: -; cdr3_length: 15; v_call: TRBV7-3; d_call: -; j_call: TRBJ2-1; cdr3_nt: TGTGCCAGCAGCCCCCGCGGTCTCTCTTACAATGAGCAGTTCTTC; cdr3_aa: CASSPRGLSYNEQFF
clone_size: -; cdr3_length: 15; v_call: TRBV29-1; d_call: TRBD1; j_call: TRBJ2-7; cdr3_nt: TGCAGCGTTGGTGGTCGACAGGGCTCCGTAGGCGAGCAGTACTTC; cdr3_aa: CSVGGRQGSVGEQYF
clone_size: once; cdr3_length: 14; v_call: TRBV7-9; d_call: -; j_call: TRBJ2-7; cdr3_nt: TGTGCCAGCAGCTTAGAAAGTCAGGCCTACGAGCAGTACTTC; cdr3_aa: CASSLESQAYEQYF
clone_size: -; cdr3_length: 15; v_call: TRBV5-1; d_call: -; j_call: TRBJ2-2; cdr3_nt: TGCGCCAGCAGCTTGGACAGCGTATCTAACGGGGAGCTGTTTTTT; cdr3_aa: CASSLDSVSNGELFF
clone_size: medium-sized; cdr3_length: 16; v_call: TRBV7-9; d_call: -; j_call: TRBJ2-2; cdr3_nt: TGTGCCAGCAGCTCGAGGGACATACGCCGGGCCGGGGAGCTGTTTTTT; cdr3_aa: CASSSRDIRRAGELFF
clone_size: few; cdr3_length: 14; v_call: TRBV9; d_call: -; j_call: TRBJ2-3; cdr3_nt: TGTGCCAGCAGCACTTTACCAGGCACAGATACGCAGTATTTT; cdr3_aa: CASSTLPGTDTQYF
clone_size: few; cdr3_length: 14; v_call: TRBV6-6; d_call: -; j_call: TRBJ2-1; cdr3_nt: TGTGCCAGCAGTTACTCGGAATGGGGCAATGAGCAGTTCTTC; cdr3_aa: CASSYSEWGNEQFF
clone_size: -; cdr3_length: 13; v_call: TRBV19; d_call: TRBD1; j_call: TRBJ1-2; cdr3_nt: TGTGCCACGTACCGAGACAGGGCGGGTGGCTACACCTTC; cdr3_aa: CATYRDRAGGYTF
clone_size: -; cdr3_length: 11; v_call: TRBV6-4; d_call: -; j_call: TRBJ1-1; cdr3_nt: TGTGCCAGCAGTTACAGAACTGAAGCTTTCTTT; cdr3_aa: CASSYRTEAFF
clone_size: few; cdr3_length: 16; v_call: TRBV15; d_call: TRBD1; j_call: TRBJ1-2; cdr3_nt: TGTGCCACCAGCAGAGGCGCGGACAGGGACGAGGGGGGCTACACCTTC; cdr3_aa: CATSRGADRDEGGYTF
clone_size: -; cdr3_length: 16; v_call: TRBV11-2; d_call: TRBD2; j_call: TRBJ2-2; cdr3_nt: TGTGCCAGCAGCTCTTCGACTAGCGGGAACACCGGGGAGCTGTTTTTT; cdr3_aa: CASSSSTSGNTGELFF
clone_size: -; cdr3_length: 12; v_call: TRBV5-6; d_call: -; j_call: TRBJ1-2; cdr3_nt: TGTGCCAGCAGCTTCACGGCACAGGTCTACACCTTC; cdr3_aa: CASSFTAQVYTF
clone_size: -; cdr3_length: 15; v_call: TRBV21-1; d_call: -; j_call: TRBJ1-1; cdr3_nt: TGTGCCAGCATCGCAGACCTAGACGGGAACACTGAAGCTTTCTTT; cdr3_aa: CASIADLDGNTEAFF
clone_size: -; cdr3_length: 13; v_call: TRBV14; d_call: -; j_call: TRBJ1-1; cdr3_nt: TGTGCCAGCAGCCCCCGACAGATCACTGAAGCTTTCTTT; cdr3_aa: CASSPRQITEAFF
clone_size: -; cdr3_length: 14; v_call: TRBV4-1; d_call: TRBD2; j_call: TRBJ2-3; cdr3_nt: TGCGCCAGCAGCCATGCGGGGGGGACAGATACGCAGTATTTT; cdr3_aa: CASSHAGGTDTQYF
clone_size: once; cdr3_length: 15; v_call: TRBV6-1; d_call: -; j_call: TRBJ1-6; cdr3_nt: TGTGCCAGCAGTGATTGGGGACTGCTGAATTCACCCCTCCACTTT; cdr3_aa: CASSDWGLLNSPLHF
clone_size: few; cdr3_length: 13; v_call: TRBV6-5; d_call: TRBD1; j_call: TRBJ2-7; cdr3_nt: TGTGCCAGTTGGGACAGTTCCTCCTACGAGCAGTACTTC; cdr3_aa: CASWDSSSYEQYF
clone_size: -; cdr3_length: 11; v_call: TRBV6-6; d_call: -; j_call: TRBJ2-1; cdr3_nt: TGTGCCAGCCGCCGGATTGATGAGCAGTTCTTC; cdr3_aa: CASRRIDEQFF
clone_size: -; cdr3_length: 14; v_call: TRBV5-4; d_call: -; j_call: TRBJ2-1; cdr3_nt: TGTGCCAGCAGCTTGGACAGGAGCTACAATGAGCAGTTCTTC; cdr3_aa: CASSLDRSYNEQFF
clone_size: -; cdr3_length: 17; v_call: TRBV7-8; d_call: TRBD1; j_call: TRBJ2-5; cdr3_nt: TGTGCCAGCAGCACCTCGACAGGGGGGGGAGGTCAAGAGACCCAGTACTTC; cdr3_aa: CASSTSTGGGGQETQYF
clone_size: -; cdr3_length: 14; v_call: TRBV6-5; d_call: -; j_call: TRBJ1-2; cdr3_nt: TGTGCCAGCAGTTACCGGAAAGTGACGACCGACTACACCTTC; cdr3_aa: CASSYRKVTTDYTF
clone_size: once; cdr3_length: 17; v_call: TRBV5-1; d_call: -; j_call: TRBJ1-1; cdr3_nt: TGCGCCAGCAGCTTGGGCGCACAACTGGCCCTGAACACTGAAGCTTTCTTT; cdr3_aa: CASSLGAQLALNTEAFF
clone_size: -; cdr3_length: 12; v_call: TRBV6-6; d_call: TRBD2; j_call: TRBJ2-7; cdr3_nt: TGTGCCAGCAAGGGAGGGAGCGACGAGCAGTACTTC; cdr3_aa: CASKGGSDEQYF
clone_size: few; cdr3_length: 17; v_call: TRBV5-1; d_call: TRBD1; j_call: TRBJ1-4; cdr3_nt: TGCGCCAGCAGCTTGTTCGGCAGGGGGACCACTAATGAAAAACTGTTTTTT; cdr3_aa: CASSLFGRGTTNEKLFF
clone_size: -; cdr3_length: 14; v_call: TRBV9; d_call: TRBD1; j_call: TRBJ1-2; cdr3_nt: TGTGCCAGCAGCGTAGTCGAGACAGGGGGCGGCTACACCTTC; cdr3_aa: CASSVVETGGGYTF
clone_size: few; cdr3_length: 13; v_call: TRBV6-1; d_call: -; j_call: TRBJ2-7; cdr3_nt: TGTGCCAGCTCTCTCTATAGGACCTACGAGCAGTACTTC; cdr3_aa: CASSLYRTYEQYF
clone_size: -; cdr3_length: 14; v_call: TRBV5-1; d_call: -; j_call: TRBJ2-7; cdr3_nt: TGCGCCAGCAGCTTGGAGGGGCTTAGCTACGAGCAGTACTTC; cdr3_aa: CASSLEGLSYEQYF
clone_size: -; cdr3_length: 16; v_call: TRBV28; d_call: TRBD1; j_call: TRBJ2-7; cdr3_nt: TGTGCCAGCAGAGGCCCGAACAGGGGGGCGGCCAACGAGCAGTACTTC; cdr3_aa: CASRGPNRGAANEQYF
clone_size: -; cdr3_length: 16; v_call: TRBV6-6; d_call: TRBD1; j_call: TRBJ1-1; cdr3_nt: TGTGCCAGCAGTTACTTCCGGGACAGGGTGAACACTGAAGCTTTCTTT; cdr3_aa: CASSYFRDRVNTEAFF
clone_size: once; cdr3_length: 14; v_call: TRBV6-1; d_call: -; j_call: TRBJ1-2; cdr3_nt: TGTGCCAGCAGTGAATGGGGCGCGAACTATGGCTACACCTTC; cdr3_aa: CASSEWGANYGYTF
clone_size: -; cdr3_length: 13; v_call: TRBV10-2; d_call: TRBD1; j_call: TRBJ1-5; cdr3_nt: TGCGCCACCATGGACAGGGTGACTCAGCCCCAGCATTTT; cdr3_aa: CATMDRVTQPQHF
clone_size: -; cdr3_length: 16; v_call: TRBV6-6; d_call: TRBD1; j_call: TRBJ2-7; cdr3_nt: TGTGCCAGCAGACCGAGAGGGACAGGCCCCCAAGGAGAGCAGTACTTC; cdr3_aa: CASRPRGTGPQGEQYF
clone_size: -; cdr3_length: 15; v_call: TRBV4-2; d_call: -; j_call: TRBJ1-4; cdr3_nt: TGTGCCAGCAGCCGGGAGGCACAAGATCATGGAAAACTGTTTTTT; cdr3_aa: CASSREAQDHGKLFF
clone_size: -; cdr3_length: 13; v_call: TRBV12-5; d_call: -; j_call: TRBJ2-3; cdr3_nt: TGTGCTAGTGGTTTGGACACGACAGATACGCAGTATTTT; cdr3_aa: CASGLDTTDTQYF
clone_size: -; cdr3_length: 15; v_call: TRBV4-1; d_call: -; j_call: TRBJ1-5; cdr3_nt: TGCGCCAGCAGCCAACCGGGACAAGTAAAGCAGCCCCAGCATTTT; cdr3_aa: CASSQPGQVKQPQHF
clone_size: -; cdr3_length: 14; v_call: TRBV15; d_call: TRBD1; j_call: TRBJ1-1; cdr3_nt: TGTGCCACCAGCATCCCGACAGGGGCAGGGAAAGCTTTCTTT; cdr3_aa: CATSIPTGAGKAFF